Each of the 21 T cell receptor beta chains below was sequenced from the same sample in a study of shared clonotypes between healthy human individuals. Assay: immunoSEQ multiplex PCR; the TCRdb copy retains only in-frame clones and omits some. The table shows approximately 1,500,000 clones, with around 98% occurring only once. Sequencing used naive CD4+ T cells sorted from blood. Subset described: CD45RA+ positively selected. The receptors shown here come from a man younger than 45 in good health.

V and J are TRBV6-6 and TRBJ2-2; TRBD1 agrees at 10 bases. J lost 11 bases, V lost 5 bases, and 2 bases had no gene match. The CDR3 has 12 amino acids. In germline, CDR1 is MNHNY, CDR2 SVGAGI (reference sequence). The CDR3 DNA reads TGTGCCAGCAGTCGGGACAGGGGAGAGCTGTTTTTT. It is translated as CASSRDRGELFF.

V is TRBV5-5 and J is TRBJ1-2; 12 nucleotides align to TRBD1. The CDR3 totals 14 residues. Germline values: CDR1 SGHKS, CDR2 YYEKEE (reference sequence). The V segment lost 4 bases and the J segment 4 bases; nucleotides outside the gene matches: 2. The CDR3, as DNA: TGTGCCAGCAGCGCGGGACAGGGGGCCTATGGCTACACCTTC. Translating it yields CASSAGQGAYGYTF.

The chain links TRBV27 to TRBJ2-5, with D perhaps given as TRBD1 or TRBD2 (8 bases each). The CDR3 covers 14 residues. Germline values: CDR1 MNHEY, CDR2 SMNVEV (reference sequence). The ends were cut back, 6 bases at V and 9 bases at J, with 20 bases in the middle. CDR3 DNA sequence: TGTGCCAGCAGAACCAGGGGGCGGGAGGAGGCCCAGTACTTC. Translating gives CASRTRGREEAQYF.

V gene TRBV6-1 combines with J gene TRBJ2-7; 7 nucleotides line up with TRBD1. The CDR3 is 13 residues long. Germline V gives CDR1 MNHNS, CDR2 SASEGT. V gave up 6 bases and J gave up 5 bases; unmatched junction bases: 7. The CDR3 coding sequence is TGTGCCAGCAGACACGCAGGGGGAAACGAGCAGTACTTC. The encoded protein is CASRHAGGNEQYF.

The V call is TRBV10-1, the J call TRBJ2-3, with D possibly being TRBD2 (5 bases). Trimming took 3 bases from V and 1 from J, leaving 8 bases between them. There are 14 residues in the CDR3. Germline CDR1 is WNHNN and CDR2 is SYGVQD (reference sequence). CDR3 loop: CASSDMRGTDTQYF. In DNA, the CDR3 is TGCGCCAGCAGTGATATGAGGGGCACAGATACGCAGTATTTT.

The chain recombines TRBV10-1 with TRBJ2-2; D is undetermined. This CDR3 spans 13 amino acids. Germline CDR1 and CDR2: WNHNN and SYGVQD (reference sequence). Trimming shortened V by 6 bases and J by 1 base, and 6 bases separated the two germline ends. The chain's CDR3 is CASRGENTGELFF. Here the CDR3 DNA reads TGCGCCAGCAGGGGCGAGAACACCGGGGAGCTGTTTTTT.

V is TRBV19 and J is TRBJ1-2; 8 bases agree with TRBD1. Germline V gene sequence: CDR1 LNHDA, CDR2 SQIVND (reference sequence). Trimming cost V 6 bases and J 4 bases; bases outside gene matches: 13. This CDR3 has 16 amino acids. The CDR3 reads CASSFTGTGSFYGYTF. The CDR3 DNA reads TGTGCCAGTAGCTTCACCGGGACAGGTTCTTTCTATGGCTACACCTTC.

Of note for this clone: The same CDR3 arises from other DNA sequences in this sample as well. V is TRBV5-4 and J is TRBJ2-7; D not certain. This CDR3 region has 13 residues. Trimming stripped 0 bases from V and 4 bases from J, with 8 bases between. Per the germline V gene, CDR1 is SGHNT and CDR2 is YYREEE (reference sequence). The CDR3 DNA is TGTGCCAGCAGCTTGGGAGGACGGTACGAGCAGTACTTC. Its protein is CASSLGGRYEQYF.

This chain uses TRBV6-1 with TRBJ1-4; D gene uncertain. Trimming shortened V by 0 bases and J by 10 bases, and 15 bases separated the two germline ends. This CDR3 has 15 residues. CDR1 MNHNS and CDR2 SASEGT come from the germline V gene. The CDR3 DNA reads TGTGCCAGCAGTGAAGCCCCCTTCAGCGTGGGAAAACTGTTTTTT. It encodes CASSEAPFSVGKLFF.

Here the CDR3 DNA reads TGTGCCAGCAGGGGGGACAGTACCGGTGAGCAGTTCTTC. Translating it yields CASRGDSTGEQFF. V gene TRBV6-5 combines with J gene TRBJ2-1, with 7 positions matching TRBD1. Trimming removed 6 bases from V and 9 bases from J; junction bases left unmatched: 8. CDR1 is MNHEY and CDR2 is SVGAGI in the germline V gene. This CDR3 has 13 amino acids.

The rearrangement links TRBV7-9 to TRBJ2-7; D tentatively fits TRBD1 or TRBD2 (5 bases each). The CDR3 is made up of 14 amino acids. The germline V and J ends were trimmed by 2 bases and 6 bases, with 14 bases remaining between them. Germline CDR1 reads SEHNR; CDR2 reads FQNEAQ (reference sequence). In DNA, the CDR3 is TGTGCCAGCAGCTTATTAACGGTGGGACGCGAGCAGTACTTC. Amino acid sequence: CASSLLTVGREQYF.

The V and J genes are TRBV7-6 and TRBJ2-3; TRBD1 matches 7 bases. V shed 0 bases and J 0 bases; nucleotides not matched to a gene: 12. The germline V gene encodes CDR1 SGHVS and CDR2 FNYEAQ. This CDR3 has 19 residues. Here the CDR3 reads CASSLALWDRFTSTDTQYF. The CDR3 nucleotides are TGTGCCAGCAGCTTAGCGCTGTGGGACAGATTTACTAGCACAGATACGCAGTATTTT.

This clone occurred once. The chain uses TRBV28 and TRBJ1-1; D may be TRBD1 (5 bases). V was shortened by 5 bases and J by 4 bases, with 20 bases between the two germline ends. The CDR3 consists of 16 residues. Germline CDR1 reads MDHEN; CDR2 reads SYDVKM. CDR3 coding DNA: TGTGCCAGCAGTCCCCCCGAGGGGCGCCGTATCACTGAAGCTTTCTTT. Translation: CASSPPEGRRITEAFF. Full variable domain (outside the CDR3, taken from reference TRBV28 and TRBJ1-1): DVKVTQSSRYLVKRTGEKVFLECVQDMDHENMFWYRQDPGLGLRLIYFSYDVKMKEKGDIPEGYSVSREKKERFSLILESASTNQTSMYLCASSPPEGRRITEAFFGQGTRLTVV.

This chain joins TRBV19 and TRBJ1-5; D unresolved. The CDR3 has 14 residues. CDR1 is LNHDA, CDR2 SQIVND, per germline (reference sequence). The V gene lost 6 bases and the J gene lost 1 base, with 10 bases spanning the gap. CDR3 bases: TGTGCCAGTAGACGGACTGTAAGCAATCAGCCCCAGCATTTT. Translated: CASRRTVSNQPQHF.

The chain couples TRBV5-1 to TRBJ2-7; possibly TRBD1 for D (6 bases). The CDR3 has 18 amino acids. V gave up 0 bases and J gave up 0 bases, with 19 bases separating them. Germline assignment: CDR1 SGHRS and CDR2 YFSETQ. CDR3 nucleotide sequence: TGCGCCAGCAGCTTGGCGCCACCCGGGACAACAAACTCCTACGAGCAGTACTTC. Amino acids: CASSLAPPGTTNSYEQYF.

This chain joins TRBV19 and TRBJ2-7, with 7 positions matching TRBD1. The ends lost 7 bases at V and 2 bases at J; junction bases unmatched: 17. Per germline, CDR1 LNHDA and CDR2 SQIVND (reference sequence). This CDR3 is 17 amino acids long. The CDR3 sequence: CASTRGGLDLGAYEQYF. The CDR3 DNA follows: TGTGCCAGTACCCGAGGGGGCCTTGACTTAGGAGCCTACGAGCAGTACTTC.

The rearrangement links TRBV19 to TRBJ1-2; the D gene is possibly TRBD1 (5 bases). This CDR3 region has 14 residues. Germline CDR1 and CDR2: LNHDA and SQIVND (reference sequence). Between the trimmed V and J ends, which lost 0 bases and 7 bases, there was a span of 12 bases. CDR3 residues: CASSIDRQGGGYTF. The CDR3 nucleotides read TGTGCCAGTAGTATAGATAGGCAGGGAGGTGGCTACACCTTC.

The V gene is TRBV5-1, the J gene TRBJ1-4; TRBD1 might be the D (5 bases). Trimming removed 7 bases from V and 8 bases from J, with 18 bases in between. CDR3 length: 14 amino acids. Germline V gene sequence: CDR1 SGHRS, CDR2 YFSETQ. The chain's CDR3 is CASAPGRDLEKLFF. The CDR3 DNA is TGCGCCAGCGCACCGGGACGGGACCTAGAAAAACTGTTTTTT.

The V gene is TRBV9, the J gene TRBJ1-5; no clear D gene. The CDR3 is 14 amino acids. Germline V CDR1 and CDR2: SGDLS, YYNGEE. The V end was cut by 0 bases, the J end by 3 bases, with 7 bases between. The CDR3: CASSVGVSNQPQHF. The CDR3 coding sequence is TGTGCCAGCAGCGTAGGGGTTTCCAATCAGCCCCAGCATTTT.

This chain links TRBV5-1 with TRBJ2-6; D is undetermined. V was pared by 7 bases and J by 0 bases, with 11 bases between. The CDR3 has 15 amino acids. CDR1 SGHRS and CDR2 YFSETQ come from the germline V gene. The CDR3 spells CASQQAVSGANVLTF. CDR3 bases: TGCGCCAGCCAGCAGGCCGTCTCTGGGGCCAACGTCCTGACTTTC.

This CDR3 is CASSPRGPTAQETQYF. CDR3 sequence (DNA): TGTGCCAGCAGCCCAAGAGGTCCGACAGCCCAAGAGACCCAGTACTTC. The gene calls are TRBV9 and TRBJ2-5; weak D call: TRBD1 (5 bases). There are 16 residues in the CDR3. The V gene's germline CDR1 is SGDLS and CDR2 YYNGEE. Trimming cost V 4 bases and J 1 base, with 17 bases left between them.